The 15 T cell receptor beta chains reported below all come from one sample, sequenced in a study of Ad26.COV2.S vaccination and SARS-CoV-2 variants. Clones were read by immunoSEQ multiplex PCR, and TCRdb kept only the in-frame ones, dropping some. This table has roughly 420,000 clones, approximately 89% appearing once. Regarding treatment: around 19 received Ad26.COV2.S at low or high dose, single or two shots; roughly five received placebo; per-sample allocation not given. Collection of samples fell on day 63 after the first vaccine or placebo injection. Sequencing used peripheral blood, obtained in a trial of Ad26.COV2.S vaccine versus placebo. These receptors came from a person aged 18 to 65 who received the Ad26.COV2.S COVID-19 vaccine or a placebo.

The V call is TRBV27, the J call TRBJ1-4; D gene ambiguous. The CDR3 loop spans 13 amino acids. The V end was cut by 8 bases, the J end by 3 bases, with 10 bases between. Germline V CDR1 and CDR2: MNHEY, SMNVEV (reference sequence). This chain's CDR3 is CASQRTANEKLFF. Here the CDR3 DNA reads TGTGCCAGCCAACGAACCGCTAATGAAAAACTGTTTTTT. Full variable domain (missing parts from reference TRBV27 and TRBJ1-4): EAQVTQNPRYLITVTGKKLTVTCSQNMNHEYMSWYRQDPGLGLRQIYYSMNVEVTDKGDVPEGYKVSRKEKRNFPLILESPSPNQTSLYFCASQRTANEKLFFGSGTQLSVL.

The CDR3 loop is CASSLIEGLEQYV. CDR3 nucleotide sequence: TGTGCCAGCAGCTTGATAGAGGGCCTCGAGCAGTACGTC. The gene calls are TRBV7-2 and TRBJ2-7; weak D call: TRBD2 (5 bases). The CDR3 runs to 13 residues. Germline V lookup: CDR1 SGHTA, CDR2 FQGNSA. The V end lost 3 bases, the J end lost 6 bases, and 12 bases lay between the germline ends.

V usage is TRBV11-3 and J usage is TRBJ2-2; TRBD2 might be the D (5 bases). The germline V gene encodes CDR1 SGHNT and CDR2 YENEEA. The ends were cut back, 3 bases at V and 6 bases at J, with 11 bases in the middle. The length of the CDR3 is 14 residues. CDR3 in amino acids: CASSFTWGAGELFF. The CDR3 coding sequence is TGTGCCAGCAGCTTCACGTGGGGAGCCGGGGAGCTGTTTTTT.

This clone was recorded a few times. The rearrangement joins TRBV3-1 (or the pseudogene TRBV3-2) to TRBJ1-3; unclear D gene. The CDR3 extends over 13 amino acids. Germline V gives CDR1 LGHDT, CDR2 YNNKEL (reference sequence). Trimming removed 4 bases from V and 7 bases from J, with 11 bases in between. The CDR3 DNA sequence: TGTGCCAGCAGCCCAAGTGTGGCGAACACCATATATTTT. Translation: CASSPSVANTIYF.

V usage is TRBV5-6 and J usage is TRBJ2-5; no clear D gene. Germline V gene data show CDR1 as SGHDT and CDR2 as YYEEEE. The CDR3 spans 14 residues. V lost 0 bases and J lost 5, with 11 bases in between. This CDR3 reads CASSLGGLRETQYF. CDR3 nucleotide sequence: TGTGCCAGCAGCTTGGGGGGTTTGCGGGAGACCCAGTACTTC.

The J gene is TRBJ1-4, the V gene TRBV6-5, with a tentative D call TRBD1 (5 bases). Between the trimmed V and J ends, which lost 3 bases and 4 bases, there was a span of 15 bases. This CDR3 comprises 16 residues. Per the germline V gene, CDR1 is MNHEY and CDR2 is SVGAGI. The CDR3 DNA follows: TGTGCCAGCAGTTATCGAGGGGCGGGGATTAATGAAAAACTGTTTTTT. Encoded protein: CASSYRGAGINEKLFF.

The rearrangement links TRBV27 to TRBJ1-1; D ambiguous. V lost 5 bases, J lost 0 bases, and 16 bases lay in between. The CDR3 length is 16 residues. Looked up from germline, CDR1 is MNHEY and CDR2 is SMNVEV (reference sequence). The DNA for the CDR3 is TGTGCCAGCAGTCCCCTTAGAGGATCTCTGAACACTGAAGCTTTCTTT. It translates to CASSPLRGSLNTEAFF.

The gene calls are TRBV19 and TRBJ2-1, with a possible D match to TRBD2 (5 bases). The germline CDR1 and CDR2 sequences are LNHDA and SQIVND (reference sequence). V was shortened by 5 bases and J by 5 bases, with 16 bases between the two germline ends. The CDR3 runs to 15 residues. The DNA of the CDR3 is TGTGCCAGTAGTGCTTGGGGAGCGGCCGACAATGAGCAGTTCTTC. It codes for CASSAWGAADNEQFF.

The V and J genes are TRBV6-5 and TRBJ1-2; possibly TRBD1 for D (6 bases). The germline V gene encodes CDR1 MNHEY and CDR2 SVGAGI. This CDR3 region has 13 residues. The V end was cut by 5 bases, the J end by 8 bases, with 15 bases between. The CDR3 sequence is CASSRRGTWGYTF. CDR3 DNA sequence: TGTGCCAGCAGTCGAAGGGGGACTTGGGGCTACACCTTC.

This clone was seen a single time. This rearrangement joins TRBV6-6 to TRBJ2-5, with D hard to call. With 5 bases removed from V and 5 bases from J, the gap between germline ends came to 24 bases. CDR1 and CDR2 (germline): MNHNY, SVGAGI (reference sequence). The CDR3 covers 17 residues. For the CDR3, the DNA is TGTGCCAGCAGTCCAACCCTGGCCGGCTCCTTCTTCGAGACCCAGTACTTC. It codes for CASSPTLAGSFFETQYF.

The chain is built from TRBV5-5 and TRBJ2-7, with D possibly matching TRBD2 (5 bases). Looked up from germline, CDR1 is SGHKS and CDR2 is YYEKEE (reference sequence). V lost 1 base and J lost 2, with 16 bases in between. This CDR3 region has 16 residues. CDR3 DNA sequence: TGTGCCAGCAGCTTGTACCCGTGGTCGGGAACCTACGAGCAGTACTTC. Translating it yields CASSLYPWSGTYEQYF.

V and J are TRBV20-1 and TRBJ2-5; D not resolved. The CDR3 loop spans 11 amino acids. In germline, CDR1 is DFQATT, CDR2 SNEGSKA (reference sequence). V dropped 5 bases and J dropped 4 bases, with 8 bases sitting between them. CDR3: CSAAHPETQYF. The CDR3 DNA is TGCAGTGCTGCCCACCCAGAGACCCAGTACTTC.

The chain combines TRBV11-1 with TRBJ1-3; 10 bases are a match to TRBD1. The ends lost 5 bases at V and 0 bases at J; junction bases unmatched: 4. Per germline, CDR1 SGHAT and CDR2 FQDESV (reference sequence). This CDR3 has 16 residues. As DNA, the CDR3 is TGTGCCAGCAGCGCCGGACAGGGGGTCTCTGGAAACACCATATATTTT. This gives the protein CASSAGQGVSGNTIYF.

V is TRBV5-1 and J is TRBJ1-4, with D unclear. V lost 2 bases and J 4 bases, leaving 9 bases between the germline ends. This CDR3 has 14 amino acids. Germline CDR1 is SGHRS and CDR2 is YFSETQ. The CDR3 region has the DNA TGCGCCAGCAGCTTAACGGCCCTTAATGAAAAACTGTTTTTT. This codes for CASSLTALNEKLFF.

The chain combines TRBV15 with TRBJ1-1; 9 positions agree with TRBD1. Germline loops: CDR1 LNHNV, CDR2 YYDKDF (reference sequence). This CDR3 is built from 13 residues. V lost 5 bases and J lost 4; bases outside the gene matches: 2. The CDR3 sequence is CATSGQGLTEAFF. The CDR3 coding sequence is TGTGCCACCAGCGGACAGGGGCTCACTGAAGCTTTCTTT.